This T cell receptor beta chain was obtained from a study of shared clonotypes between healthy human individuals. Caucasian adults living in Nashville, Tennessee, provided all samples. Splitting the CD4+ cells yielded a CD45RA+ naive subset and a CD45RA-negative memory subset. Using approximately 200 ng DNA, about 30,000 T cell genomes, the sorted-subset replicate PCRs were run. Profiling relied on immunoSEQ multiplex PCR, and the TCRdb table lists in-frame clones only, not all of them. Of some 2,100,000 clones in the sample, about 94% were seen once. The CDR3 contains 16 residues. The germline V and J ends were trimmed by 4 bases and 3 bases, with 20 bases remaining between them. Germline V CDR1 and CDR2: SQVTM, ANQGSEA.

The rearrangement uses TRBV29-1 and TRBJ2-3, with a weak D call TRBD2 (7 bases). Material for sequencing was naive CD4+ T cells sorted from blood. Subset described: CD45RA+ positively selected. This receptor was taken from a man aged 18 to 30 in good health. CDR3 sequence reads: CSVVLWGGGFTDTQYF. The CDR3, as DNA: TGCAGCGTTGTATTATGGGGGGGCGGCTTTACAGATACGCAGTATTTT.